Listed below are T cell receptor beta chains from one sample, sequenced in a study of T-cell reconstitution after alpha-beta-depleted transplantation in children. TCRdb reprocessed the PCR reads via MiXCR and lists one record per CDR3 protein. The table records 500,000 to 750,000 distinct CDR3 sequences, about a quarter of them present only once. Sequencing used PBMCs, obtained before TCRalphabeta/CD19-depleted stem cell transplant. The receptors derive from a boy younger than two with Wiskott-Aldrich syndrome, due to receive a stem cell transplant. The CDR3 runs from the conserved cysteine through the conserved F or W. The D gene is left open where the match is weak. Clone size, where shown, is once, few, many, or a class for clones that have expanded.

cdr3_aa cdr3_nt d_call clone_size cdr3_length j_call v_call
CSVLEIDYTF TGCAGCGTTCTAGAAATTGACTACACCTTC . . 10 TRBJ1-2 TRBV29-1
CSAYINEKLFF TGCAGTGCCTACATTAATGAAAAACTGTTTTTT . . 11 TRBJ1-4 TRBV20-1
CASSSTGGYEQYF TGTGCCAGCAGTTCGACAGGGGGCTACGAGCAGTACTTC TRBD1 many 13 TRBJ2-7 TRBV27
CASSNGGKNIQYF TGCGCCAGCAGCAATGGGGGCAAAAACATTCAGTACTTC . few 13 TRBJ2-4 TRBV5-1
CASSRGTSGNNEQYF TGCGCCAGCAGCCGCGGGACTAGCGGGAATAACGAGCAGTACTTC TRBD2 few 15 TRBJ2-7 TRBV5-1
CASSKRGNTEAFF TGTGCCAGCAGCAAACGGGGGAACACTGAAGCTTTCTTT . . 13 TRBJ1-1 TRBV7-2
CSARDLREYEQYF TGCAGTGCTAGAGATCTACGGGAGTACGAGCAGTACTTC . . 13 TRBJ2-7 TRBV20-1
CASNPLTGAPDTQYF TGCGCCAGCAACCCGTTGACAGGCGCCCCAGATACGCAGTATTTT . . 15 TRBJ2-3 TRBV5-1
CSARKGANVLTF TGCAGTGCTAGAAAGGGGGCCAACGTCCTGACTTTC . . 12 TRBJ2-6 TRBV20-1
CASSRGRTTGELFF TGCGCCAGCAGCCGAGGACGGACCACCGGGGAGCTGTTTTTT . . 14 TRBJ2-2 TRBV5-1
CASSMGYSGANVLTF TGCGCCAGCAGCATGGGCTACTCTGGGGCCAACGTCCTGACTTTC . . 15 TRBJ2-6 TRBV5-1
CASSLGTRLAKNIQYF TGTGCCAGCAGCTTGGGGACCCGCCTAGCCAAAAACATTCAGTACTTC . few 16 TRBJ2-4 TRBV7-2
CASSLAVTSDTQYF TGTGCCAGCAGCTTAGCCGTCACGTCAGATACGCAGTATTTT . . 14 TRBJ2-3 TRBV11-2
CASSIGLIGLQETQYF TGCGCCAGCAGCATTGGACTGATCGGGCTGCAAGAGACCCAGTACTTC . . 16 TRBJ2-5 TRBV5-1